This paragraph reports one T cell receptor beta chain. The antigen is not known. Produced via immunoSEQ multiplex PCR; TCRdb's table is partial and in-frame only. The sample includes 15,000 to 25,000 clones, 83% seen only once; the top ten take about half. This sample is drawn from a study of OX40 agonist ivuxolimab in advanced cancers. Overall study findings and caveats: There were, on average, more expanded clones in CD8+ T cells than in CD4+.

The receptor was isolated from an adult with an advanced solid tumor such as melanoma, head and neck, liver or kidney cancer. The input for sequencing was CD4+ or CD8+ T cells sorted from blood, taken in a trial of the OX40 agonist ivuxolimab.

The CDR3 nucleotides are TGTGCCAGCAGTCCCGGGACTAGCGGTGCAGATACGCAGTATTTT. Translation gives CASSPGTSGADTQYF. V is TRBV6-4 and J is TRBJ2-3; 11 positions agree with TRBD2. This CDR3 contains 15 residues. Germline V gene lookup returns CDR1 MRHNA and CDR2 SNTAGT. V was clipped by 5 bases and J by 4 bases; unmatched bases: 5.